This TCR beta chain was found in a study of response to subunit inactivated influenza vaccine. MiXCR, applied by TCRdb to the RT-PCR reads, yields one record per CDR3 protein. The sample shows about 170,000 distinct CDR3 sequences, around 12% of them seen only once. Notes on the study in general: Authors suggested each seasonal influenza vaccination recruits few new T cells.

The CDR3 extends over 18 amino acids. CDR1 and CDR2 from the germline V gene are SGHDT and YYEEEE. Trimming left V 3 bases short and J 2 bases short, with 22 bases between. On this clonotype itself: The antigen remains unidentified.

The same data also went into a second study, on T cells expressing NK-cell markers. As that report states: UMIs were included in TCR beta cDNA generated by 5'RACE template switching. Source material for TCR beta repertoires consisted of sorted CD3+CD56+NKG2C+, CD3+CD56+NKG2C- and CD3+CD56-NKG2C+ T cells. Four of the donors also had these clonotypes leading their CD3+CD56-NKG2C+ fraction.

This receptor was taken from a man over 45 who received an inactivated influenza vaccine. The input for sequencing was CD8+ T cells sorted from PBMCs, taken 11 to 12 days after vaccination. The chain has TRBV5-6 and TRBJ2-3, with D possibly TRBD1 on 6 matching bases. The CDR3 reads CASSYRDTYPLLTDTQYF. DNA for the CDR3: TGTGCCAGCAGCTACCGGGACACATACCCACTACTCACAGATACGCAGTATTTT.